The 27 T cell receptor beta chains below were found in one sample sequenced in a study of blood T cells in healthy people across ages. Together with a sample-barcoded 5' primer, a J-beta primer mix was included in a second PCR lasting about 7 to 12 cycles. Each CDR3 protein gets one entry after TCRdb re-called the 5' RACE reads with MiXCR. The profile shows hundreds of thousands of distinct CDR3 sequences, 40% to 45% of them singletons. Specimen: blood. The receptors shown here come from a man aged 80 or over in good health.

The chain combines TRBV9 with TRBJ2-1; no clear D. CDR1 and CDR2 from the germline V gene are SGDLS and YYNGEE. The CDR3 length is 18 residues. V was clipped by 4 bases and J by 1 base, with 21 bases between them. The CDR3 region is CASSPIVATGYSYNEQFF. The CDR3 DNA reads TGTGCCAGCAGCCCCATAGTGGCGACGGGCTATTCCTACAATGAGCAGTTCTTC.

This rearrangement joins TRBV24-1 to TRBJ2-1; possible D gene TRBD2, 5 bases. The V and J ends lost 3 bases and 0 bases respectively, with 17 bases between them. The CDR3 has 18 residues. Germline loops: CDR1 KGHDR, CDR2 SFDVKD. CDR3 DNA: TGTGCCACCAGTGATCCGCACGGTCCGGGAAGCTCCTACAATGAGCAGTTCTTC. As protein: CATSDPHGPGSSYNEQFF.

The chain recombines TRBV6-2 or TRBV6-3 with TRBJ1-1, with D maybe TRBD1 (5 bases). The CDR3 consists of 15 residues. Germline V CDR1 and CDR2: MNHEY, SVGEGT. V was trimmed by 8 bases and J by 6 bases, leaving 22 bases between them. In DNA, the CDR3 is TGTGCCAGCTCCGAAACGGGGGTTGTGAAGGCTGAAGCTTTCTTT. It is translated as CASSETGVVKAEAFF.

This chain joins TRBV20-1 and TRBJ1-5; 8 bases align to TRBD1. After removal of 0 bases from V and 0 bases from J, the junction contained 4 bases not matched to a gene. The CDR3 extends over 16 amino acids. Germline V gene data show CDR1 as DFQATT and CDR2 as SNEGSKA (reference sequence). As DNA, the CDR3 is TGCAGTGCTAGAGATCCAGGGGGCTATAGCAATCAGCCCCAGCATTTT. Amino acid sequence: CSARDPGGYSNQPQHF.

In this sample, this clonotype turned up many times. V gene TRBV29-1 combines with J gene TRBJ2-7, with TRBD1 as a possible D gene (5 bases). The CDR3 contains 14 residues. With 3 bases removed from V and 1 base from J, the gap between germline ends came to 13 bases. The germline V gene encodes CDR1 SQVTM and CDR2 ANQGSEA. Written as DNA, the CDR3 is TGCAGCGTTGATGGGGCAGATCCATCCTACGAGCAGTACTTC. Its translation: CSVDGADPSYEQYF.

The rearrangement joins TRBV12-3 or TRBV12-4 to TRBJ2-3; 10 bases fit TRBD2. Trimming took 5 bases from V and 3 from J; bases not matched to a gene: 8. The CDR3 consists of 16 residues. The CDR3 region is CASSPRSGRATDTQYF. In DNA, the CDR3 is TGTGCCAGCAGTCCCCGAAGCGGGAGGGCGACAGATACGCAGTATTTT.

The table lists this clonotype with a few counts. CDR3 DNA: TGTGCCAGCCAAGTGAGGGGGATCATCTACAATGAGCAGTTCTTC. This translates into CASQVRGIIYNEQFF. The chain links TRBV12-3 or TRBV12-4 to TRBJ2-1; TRBD1 might be the D (6 bases). This CDR3 comprises 15 residues. V lost 8 bases and J lost 3, with 17 bases in between.

This clonotype was counted ten times or more. The V gene is TRBV2, the J gene TRBJ2-1, with D tentatively TRBD2 (5 bases). In germline, CDR1 is SNHLY, CDR2 FYNNEI. Trimming took 7 bases from V and 5 from J, leaving 12 bases between them. CDR3 length: 13 residues. The CDR3 here is CASIEGRNNEQFF. For the CDR3, the DNA is TGTGCCAGCATTGAGGGTAGGAACAATGAGCAGTTCTTC. The full variable domain, its missing parts supplied by reference TRBV2 and TRBJ2-1, is EPEVTQTPSHQVTQMGQEVILRCVPISNHLYFYWYRQILGQKVEFLVSFYNNEISEKSEIFDDQFSVERPDGSNFTLKIRSTKLEDSAMYFCASIEGRNNEQFFGPGTRLTVL.

In the case of this clonotype: At one of its ends the junction is not consistent with the germline gene, which may arise from a read error. The J gene is TRBJ2-1, the V gene TRBV7-7; TRBD1 agrees at 9 bases. CDR1 SSHAT and CDR2 FNYEAQ come from the germline V gene (reference sequence). The CDR3 totals 15 residues. CDR3 region: CASSKDRGSYKEQFF. The CDR3, as DNA: TGTGCTAGCAGCAAGGACAGGGGCTCCTACAAGGAGCAGTTCTTC.

In this sample, this clonotype turned up a few times. This chain joins TRBV6-2 or TRBV6-3 and TRBJ2-3, with TRBD2 matching 8 bases. Unmatched junction bases numbered 7, after V lost 6 bases and J lost 2 bases. The germline CDR1 and CDR2 sequences are MNHEY and SVGEGT. There are 15 residues in the CDR3. CDR3 coding DNA: TGTGCCAGCAGAACTAGCGGAGCTTTCACAGATACGCAGTATTTT. This encodes CASRTSGAFTDTQYF.

The table lists this clonotype with many counts. The V gene is TRBV4-2, the J gene TRBJ2-7, with 9 bases lining up with TRBD2. CDR1 and CDR2 from the germline V gene are LGHNA and YNFKEQ. The CDR3 length is 15 residues. J was trimmed by 5 bases and V by 4 bases; bases with no gene match: 9. The CDR3 is CASSPQKGTSNEQYF. The CDR3 region has the DNA TGTGCCAGCAGCCCACAAAAAGGGACTAGCAACGAGCAGTACTTC.

The rearrangement links TRBV6-2 or TRBV6-3 to TRBJ2-5; 7 nucleotides align to TRBD1. V trimming: 6 bases; J trimming: 3 bases; junction bases outside the gene matches: 7. CDR3 length equals 14 residues. CDR1 and CDR2 from the germline V gene are MNHEY and SVGEGT. The CDR3 protein is CASSPGTVEETQYF. CDR3 sequence (DNA): TGTGCCAGCAGCCCGGGGACAGTCGAAGAGACCCAGTACTTC.

The chain recombines TRBV6-5 with TRBJ2-1, with 9 bases fitting TRBD2. This CDR3 has 15 residues. Germline V gene lookup returns CDR1 MNHEY and CDR2 SVGAGI. V shed 6 bases, J shed 10 bases, and the junction held 13 bases outside the gene matches. CDR3 protein: CASSSRLAVPGEQFF. In DNA, the CDR3 is TGTGCCAGCAGCTCCCGACTAGCGGTTCCGGGGGAGCAGTTCTTC.

This clonotype was recorded once. This chain connects TRBV7-2 to TRBJ2-5; D is possibly TRBD1 (6 bases). Trimming shortened V by 1 base and J by 2 bases, and 14 bases separated the two germline ends. This CDR3 region has 16 residues. Germline lookup yields CDR1 SGHTA and CDR2 FQGNSA. The CDR3 DNA follows: TGTGCCAGCAGCTTAGGGGGGCAGAGACCGCAAGAGACCCAGTACTTC. Its protein is CASSLGGQRPQETQYF.

V and J are TRBV2 and TRBJ1-5, with D hard to call. The germline gives CDR1 SNHLY, CDR2 FYNNEI. The CDR3 extends over 13 amino acids. The ends were cut back, 7 bases at V and 5 bases at J, with 12 bases in the middle. CDR3 residues: CASKGEVDQPQHF. CDR3 nucleotides: TGTGCCAGCAAAGGTGAAGTGGATCAGCCCCAGCATTTT.

This clonotype has at least ten counts. An end of the junction differs from the germline gene, which may be a read error. V is TRBV7-7 and J is TRBJ2-7, with 7 bases that match TRBD2. This CDR3 comprises 13 residues. Germline CDR1 is SSHAT and CDR2 is FNYEAQ (reference sequence). CDR3 DNA: TGTGCTAGCAGCTTAGGCCTAGCGGACGAGCAGTACTTC. This codes for CASSLGLADEQYF.

The chain links TRBV29-1 to TRBJ2-1; a possible D gene is TRBD1 (6 bases). The length of the CDR3 is 11 residues. V lost 1 base and J 12 bases, leaving 10 bases between the germline ends. Germline V lookup: CDR1 SQVTM, CDR2 ANQGSEA. The CDR3 here is CSVEVARGQFF. CDR3 nucleotide sequence: TGCAGCGTTGAAGTCGCCAGGGGGCAGTTCTTC.

Note on this clonotype: Germline and junction disagree at one end, which may indicate a read error. This sequence joins TRBV7-2 and TRBJ2-2; D may be TRBD1 or TRBD2 (6 bases each). From germline, CDR1 is SGHTA and CDR2 FQGNSA. The CDR3 spans 16 residues. CDR3: CASSLVGGMNTGGLFF. In DNA form, the CDR3 reads TGTGCCAGCAGCTTAGTTGGGGGCATGAACACCGGGGGGCTGTTTTTT.

The sample holds a few counts of this clonotype. The rearrangement links TRBV12-3 or TRBV12-4 to TRBJ2-1; 8 bases are shared with TRBD2. J gave up 6 bases and V 7 bases, and 14 bases lay outside the gene matches. The CDR3 is 16 amino acids. CDR3: CASTPTKLAGFNEQFF. The CDR3 nucleotides are TGTGCCAGCACCCCCACCAAGCTAGCGGGTTTCAATGAGCAGTTCTTC.

This clonotype was recorded at least ten times. The chain has TRBV5-6 and TRBJ2-3, with TRBD2 as a possible D gene (6 bases). The CDR3 has 11 residues. The V end lost 4 bases, the J end lost 6 bases, and 6 bases lay between the germline ends. The germline V gene encodes CDR1 SGHDT and CDR2 YYEEEE. CDR3 DNA: TGTGCCAGCAGCCGGGGGGATACGCAGTATTTT. Translating it yields CASSRGDTQYF.

V and J are TRBV4-2 and TRBJ2-1, with TRBD1 identical over 9 bases. Germline V gene data show CDR1 as LGHNA and CDR2 as YNFKEQ. J lost 9 bases, V lost 0 bases, and 9 bases had no gene match. This CDR3 contains 16 residues. CDR3 in amino acids: CASSQELDRGVGEQFF. For the CDR3, the DNA is TGTGCCAGCAGCCAAGAGCTGGACAGGGGCGTTGGTGAGCAGTTCTTC.

J is TRBJ2-4 and V is TRBV30, with TRBD1 identical over 8 bases. Looked up from germline, CDR1 is GTSNPN and CDR2 is SVGIG (reference sequence). The CDR3 runs to 12 residues. Trimming removed 0 bases from V and 14 bases from J; junction bases left unmatched: 6. CDR3 region: CAWSVRTGLKYF. CDR3 sequence (DNA): TGTGCCTGGAGTGTAAGGACAGGGTTGAAGTACTTC. Full variable domain (rest looked up from reference TRBV30 and TRBJ2-4): SQTIHQWPATLVQPVGSPLSLECTVEGTSNPNLYWYRQAAGRGLQLLFYSVGIGQISSEVPQNLSASRPQDRQFILSSKKLLLSDSGFYLCAWSVRTGLKYFGAGTRLSVL.

This chain uses TRBV20-1 with TRBJ2-2; 7 bases align to TRBD2. Trimming at V came to 1 base and at J to 1 base, leaving 9 bases not matched to a gene. Germline CDR1 reads DFQATT; CDR2 reads SNEGSKA (reference sequence). The CDR3 covers 17 residues. This CDR3 reads CSARVIGSGLNTGELFF. CDR3 DNA: TGCAGTGCTAGAGTTATAGGTAGCGGGTTGAACACCGGGGAGCTGTTTTTT.

The CDR3 nucleotides read TGTGCCAGCAGTGCCCGACAGGGGTCGGGGGGAGTAGCCAAAAACATTCAGTACTTC. This codes for CASSARQGSGGVAKNIQYF. The gene calls are TRBV25-1 and TRBJ2-4; TRBD1 is a possible D gene (8 bases). The germline V and J ends were trimmed by 4 bases and 0 bases, with 22 bases remaining between them. Germline CDR1 MGHDK, CDR2 SYGVNS. The CDR3 is 19 amino acids.

Ten or more counts support this clonotype. The chain couples TRBV7-2 to TRBJ2-1, with 7 positions matching TRBD2. The length of the CDR3 is 15 residues. V lost 2 bases and J lost 4; bases outside the gene matches: 5. CDR1 is SGHTA and CDR2 is FQGNSA in the germline V gene. The CDR3 region has the DNA TGTGCCAGCAGCTTAAGTAGCGGGTCTTACAATGAGCAGTTCTTC. Residues: CASSLSSGSYNEQFF.

This clonotype was detected only a few times. The CDR3 here is CASSFTGTAYEQYF. As DNA, the CDR3 is TGCGCCAGCAGCTTCACCGGGACAGCCTACGAGCAGTACTTC. V is TRBV5-1 and J is TRBJ2-7; TRBD1 aligns across 7 bases. CDR3 length: 14 residues. With V trimmed by 2 bases and J by 2 bases, 4 bases remained unmatched. The germline V gene has CDR1 SGHRS and CDR2 YFSETQ. Looking up the rest from reference TRBV5-1 and TRBJ2-7 gives the full variable domain: KAGVTQTPRYLIKTRGQQVTLSCSPISGHRSVSWYQQTPGQGLQFLFEYFSETQRNKGNFPGRFSGRQFSNSRSEMNVSTLELGDSALYLCASSFTGTAYEQYFGPGTRLTVT.

The chain employs TRBV5-1 and TRBJ1-2; D is unclear. Deletions cut 1 base from V and 7 bases from J, with 14 bases between. Germline V CDR1 and CDR2: SGHRS, YFSETQ. The CDR3 sequence is 14 residues long. The CDR3 reads CASSLTEVRSGYTF. DNA for the CDR3: TGCGCCAGCAGCTTGACAGAGGTCAGAAGTGGCTACACCTTC.